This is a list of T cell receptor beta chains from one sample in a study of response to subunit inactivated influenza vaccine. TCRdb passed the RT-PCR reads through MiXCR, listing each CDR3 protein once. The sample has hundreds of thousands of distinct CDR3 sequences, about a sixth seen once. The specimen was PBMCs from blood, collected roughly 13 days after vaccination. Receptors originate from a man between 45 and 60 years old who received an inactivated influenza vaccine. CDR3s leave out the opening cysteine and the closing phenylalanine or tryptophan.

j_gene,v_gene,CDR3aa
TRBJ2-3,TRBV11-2,ASSPGLLQGYRTDTQY
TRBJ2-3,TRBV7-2,ASSSTNTDTQY
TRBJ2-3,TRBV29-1,SVRAAGADTQY
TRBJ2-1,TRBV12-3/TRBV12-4,ASRDRDNEQF
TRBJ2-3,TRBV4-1,ASRRIGTDATDTQY
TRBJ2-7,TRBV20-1,SARDLLGQGAYEQY
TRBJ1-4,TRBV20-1,SADPTGALEKLF
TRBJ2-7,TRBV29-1,SVQRSGSAYEQY
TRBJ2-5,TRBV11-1,ASSPYPRLRGAGQETQY
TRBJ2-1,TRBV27,ASSLIGGNAYNEQF
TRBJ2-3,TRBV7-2,ASSLGGPSKDTQY
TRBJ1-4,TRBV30,AWSVGPNEKLF
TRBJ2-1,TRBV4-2,ASSRELAGVYEQF